A single sample is the source of the 24 T cell receptor beta chains below, sequenced in a study of CD8+ T cells in alopecia areata. Treatment given: oral pan-JAK inhibitor, 5-10 mg twice daily. Sequencing used cDNA as its template, made by extracting RNA and reverse transcribing it. The protocol was immunoSEQ multiplex PCR, while the TCRdb copy is restricted to in-frame clones and leaves out a portion. This sample carries some 170,000 clones, about 54% of them seen once, and the ten largest clones take about a sixth. Sequencing was performed on CD4+ T cells sorted from blood, taken between weeks 55 and 65, from a patient treated with tofacitinib. Source of these receptors: a human donor with alopecia areata.

V usage is TRBV30 and J usage is TRBJ2-7; D unresolved. CDR3 length: 11 amino acids. Germline CDR1 is GTSNPN and CDR2 is SVGIG (reference sequence). V lost 0 bases and J 6 bases, leaving 6 bases between the germline ends. The CDR3 DNA sequence: TGTGCCTGGAGTGTACGGTTCGAGCAGTACTTC. Its translation is CAWSVRFEQYF.

For this clone: This same CDR3 is encoded by further DNA sequences in the sample. This chain links TRBV30 with TRBJ2-2; D not resolved. V gave up 0 bases and J gave up 2 bases, with 4 bases separating them. CDR1 and CDR2 (germline): GTSNPN, SVGIG (reference sequence). The CDR3 consists of 13 residues. The CDR3: CAWSVRNTGELFF. The CDR3, as DNA: TGTGCCTGGAGTGTGAGAAACACCGGGGAGCTGTTTTTT.

V and J are TRBV9 and TRBJ2-3; 7 nucleotides line up with TRBD2. Germline-derived CDR1 and CDR2 are SGDLS and YYNGEE. There are 17 residues in the CDR3. J lost 1 base, V lost 4 bases, and 12 bases had no gene match. The CDR3 DNA reads TGTGCCAGCAGCCTATCCGGGGGACTATCCGGCACAGATACGCAGTATTTT. Translating gives CASSLSGGLSGTDTQYF.

This clone was counted only a few times. The chain recombines TRBV27 with TRBJ2-3; D gene ambiguous. V was clipped by 4 bases and J by 0 bases, with 14 bases between them. The CDR3 runs to 16 residues. The germline V gene has CDR1 MNHEY and CDR2 SMNVEV (reference sequence). Written as DNA, the CDR3 is TGTGCCAGCAGTTCCATTGTAACGGTCAGCACAGATACGCAGTATTTT. Its protein product is CASSSIVTVSTDTQYF.

The chain has TRBV18 and TRBJ2-7; a possible D gene is TRBD2 (6 bases). CDR3 size: 16 residues. The V gene's germline CDR1 is KGHSH and CDR2 LQKENI. Between the trimmed V and J ends, which lost 1 base and 0 bases, there was a span of 13 bases. CDR3 in DNA: TGTGCCAGCTCACCACAGGCGGGGACCCTCTCCTACGAGCAGTACTTC. Encoded protein: CASSPQAGTLSYEQYF.

CDR3 sequence reads: CASRKDRSSYNSPLHF. The CDR3 DNA sequence: TGTGCCAGCAGGAAGGACAGGAGCTCCTATAATTCACCCCTCCACTTT. This chain links TRBV2 with TRBJ1-6, with 7 bases lining up with TRBD1. The CDR3 contains 16 residues. The germline gives CDR1 SNHLY, CDR2 FYNNEI. The J segment lost 0 bases and the V segment lost 6 bases, leaving 5 bases of the junction unmatched.

V and J are TRBV30 and TRBJ1-4; the D gene is possibly TRBD1 (5 bases). The length of the CDR3 is 14 residues. Germline lookup yields CDR1 GTSNPN and CDR2 SVGIG (reference sequence). V lost 0 bases, J lost 5 bases, and 10 bases lay in between. Here the CDR3 reads CAWSVPGQNEKLFF. CDR3 nucleotide sequence: TGTGCCTGGAGTGTCCCGGGGCAGAATGAAAAACTGTTTTTT.

The J gene is TRBJ1-5, the V gene TRBV14, with D possibly TRBD1 on 5 matching bases. V was shortened by 5 bases and J by 4 bases, with 9 bases between the two germline ends. The CDR3 extends over 13 amino acids. Germline V gene data show CDR1 as SGHDN and CDR2 as FVKESK. CDR3 in DNA: TGTGCCAGCAGCGGGGGGATGAATCAGCCCCAGCATTTT. Its translation is CASSGGMNQPQHF.

This clone turned up a few times. The chain links TRBV30 to TRBJ1-2; 9 nucleotides agree with TRBD1. The ends lost 2 bases at V and 2 bases at J; junction bases unmatched: 6. This CDR3 contains 15 residues. Germline V gene lookup returns CDR1 GTSNPN and CDR2 SVGIG (reference sequence). The CDR3 protein is CAWSLTGGKNYGYTF. In DNA form, the CDR3 reads TGTGCCTGGAGTTTAACAGGGGGCAAAAACTATGGCTACACCTTC.

This sequence joins TRBV23-1 and TRBJ1-1, with D unresolved. TRBV23-1 is an ORF; its function is uncertain. The CDR3 spans 16 residues. The V end lost 3 bases, the J end lost 1 base, and 15 bases lay between the germline ends. CDR3 in DNA: TGCGCCAGCAGTCATCTAAATCACAGCCGGAACACTGAAGCTTTCTTT. Amino acids: CASSHLNHSRNTEAFF.

The chain has TRBV20-1 and TRBJ1-3; D unclear. V was pared by 5 bases and J by 0 bases, with 2 bases between. The CDR3 length is 11 residues. The germline V gene has CDR1 DFQATT and CDR2 SNEGSKA (reference sequence). The CDR3 region is CSAYSGNTIYF. The CDR3 bases are TGCAGTGCTTACTCTGGAAACACCATATATTTT.

CDR3: CATSRAPHPTFF. The CDR3 DNA reads as TGTGCCACCAGCAGAGCCCCACACCCCACCTTCTTC. The chain couples TRBV15 to TRBJ2-1; D ambiguous. CDR1 is LNHNV and CDR2 is YYDKDF in the germline V gene (reference sequence). The germline V and J ends were trimmed by 1 base and 16 bases, with 14 bases remaining between them. CDR3 length: 12 amino acids.

This clone was seen more than once but under ten times. Other DNA sequences in this specimen translate into the identical CDR3. This rearrangement joins TRBV29-1 to TRBJ2-4; no clear D gene. The CDR3 spans 13 residues. Germline V CDR1 and CDR2: SQVTM, ANQGSEA. V was pared by 3 bases and J by 0 bases, with 6 bases between. In DNA, the CDR3 is TGCAGCGTTGAGGGCAGAGCCAAAAACATTCAGTACTTC. It codes for CSVEGRAKNIQYF. Supplemented by reference TRBV29-1 and TRBJ2-4, the full variable domain reads SAVISQKPSRDICQRGTSLTIQCQVDSQVTMMFWYRQQPGQSLTLIATANQGSEATYESGFVIDKFPISRPNLTFSTLTVSNMSPEDSSIYLCSVEGRAKNIQYFGAGTRLSVL.

This clone was seen a few times. The chain links TRBV19 to TRBJ1-2; D is ambiguous. The CDR3 sequence is 15 residues long. The ends were cut back, 0 bases at V and 3 bases at J, with 11 bases in the middle. Per the germline V gene, CDR1 is LNHDA and CDR2 is SQIVND (reference sequence). DNA of the CDR3: TGTGCCAGTAGTATAGATCCGATCGGATACTATGGCTACACCTTC. Translating gives CASSIDPIGYYGYTF.

This clone was counted between two and nine times. CDR3 coding DNA: TGTGCCAGCCTCTTAGCCAAAAACATTCAGTACTTC. Residues: CASLLAKNIQYF. The chain recombines TRBV21-1 with TRBJ2-4; the table's D call of TRBD2 was not tested on the DNA. TRBV21-1 is a listed pseudogene. The length of the CDR3 is 12 residues.

This clone appeared a few times. The rearrangement joins TRBV11-2 to TRBJ2-1; 7 bases fit TRBD2. Trimming took 0 bases from V and 10 from J; bases not matched to a gene: 9. Per germline, CDR1 SGHAT and CDR2 FQNNGV. This CDR3 region has 15 residues. CDR3 in amino acids: CASSLEAGPFGEQFF. The CDR3 bases are TGTGCCAGCAGCTTAGAAGCGGGGCCTTTTGGAGAGCAGTTCTTC.

The V and J genes are TRBV5-1 and TRBJ2-7; D gene uncertain. CDR1 SGHRS and CDR2 YFSETQ come from the germline V gene. This CDR3 is built from 13 residues. The germline V and J ends were trimmed by 0 bases and 3 bases, with 7 bases remaining between them. This CDR3 reads CASSLDGIYEQYF. The DNA for the CDR3 is TGCGCCAGCAGCTTGGACGGCATCTACGAGCAGTACTTC.

Turning to this clone: Other DNA sequences of this sample code for an identical CDR3. J is TRBJ1-6 and V is TRBV2; TRBD1 agrees at 8 bases. Unmatched junction bases numbered 5, after V lost 6 bases and J lost 7 bases. The CDR3 runs to 14 residues. Germline CDR1 SNHLY, CDR2 FYNNEI. CDR3 protein: CASSNGQGNSPLHF. The CDR3, as DNA: TGTGCCAGCAGCAACGGACAGGGAAATTCACCCCTCCACTTT.

This chain uses TRBV7-9 with TRBJ1-2; D possibly corresponds to TRBD1 (6 bases). This CDR3 is 12 amino acids long. Trimming shortened V by 5 bases and J by 8 bases, and 12 bases separated the two germline ends. Per germline, CDR1 SEHNR and CDR2 FQNEAQ (reference sequence). CDR3 sequence: CASSPIQGGYTF. As DNA, the CDR3 is TGTGCCAGCAGCCCCATCCAGGGGGGCTACACCTTC.

This clone has a handful of counts. The CDR3 reads CASSWAVRGYGYTF. The CDR3 nucleotides are TGTGCCAGCAGTTGGGCCGTAAGGGGCTATGGCTACACCTTC. The chain uses TRBV28 and TRBJ1-2; D perhaps matches TRBD1 (5 bases). This CDR3 has 14 amino acids. With 4 bases removed from V and 4 bases from J, the gap between germline ends came to 13 bases. CDR1 MDHEN and CDR2 SYDVKM come from the germline V gene.

A few counts support this clone. The same CDR3 can be traced to other DNA sequences in this sample. V is TRBV4-2 and J is TRBJ2-7; D unresolved. V lost 1 base to trimming and J lost 4 bases, with 5 bases between them. The CDR3 has 12 residues. Germline CDR1 and CDR2: LGHNA and YNFKEQ. CDR3 nucleotides: TGTGCCAGCAGCCAAGTAGGGTACGAGCAGTACTTC. It specifies CASSQVGYEQYF.

V and J are TRBV30 and TRBJ1-1; TRBD1 agrees at 7 bases. Per the germline V gene, CDR1 is GTSNPN and CDR2 is SVGIG (reference sequence). Losses at the gene ends were 3 bases for V and 7 bases for J; bases not matched to a gene: 8. This CDR3 has 13 amino acids. The CDR3: CAWRPQGRGEAFF. The CDR3 DNA follows: TGTGCCTGGAGACCACAGGGGAGGGGTGAAGCTTTCTTT.

The chain links TRBV18 to TRBJ2-5; no firm D call. This CDR3 spans 14 amino acids. V lost 2 bases, J lost 1 base, and 8 bases lay in between. Germline V CDR1 and CDR2: KGHSH, LQKENI. The chain's CDR3 is CASSPLGFQETQYF. Written as DNA, the CDR3 is TGTGCCAGCTCACCATTAGGATTCCAAGAGACCCAGTACTTC.

V gene TRBV10-3 combines with J gene TRBJ2-2; 8 nucleotides agree with TRBD1. The CDR3 sequence is 16 residues long. After removal of 0 bases from V and 7 bases from J, the junction contained 7 bases not matched to a gene. CDR1 and CDR2 from the germline V gene are ENHRY and SYGVKD. The CDR3 sequence: CAISESFPGGDGELFF. The CDR3 DNA reads TGTGCCATCAGTGAGTCTTTTCCAGGGGGCGACGGGGAGCTGTTTTTT.